The 21 T cell receptor beta chains below come from one sample, sequenced in a study of T cell changes during pregnancy in multiple sclerosis. Profiled with immunoSEQ multiplex PCR; TCRdb holds only in-frame clones, not every one. The repertoire holds over 45,000 clones, with 80% to 95% as singletons. Sample: CD4+ T cells from peripheral blood mononuclear cells, taken in the second trimester of pregnancy. The origin of the receptors is a female donor in good health, enrolled as a control in a pregnancy study.

The chain has TRBV7-4 and TRBJ1-1; a possible D gene is TRBD1 (5 bases). Germline V gene data show CDR1 as SGHVT and CDR2 as SQSDAQ. With 0 bases removed from V and 1 base from J, the gap between germline ends came to 15 bases. The length of the CDR3 is 17 residues. The CDR3 region is CASSLAVAGHKNTEAFF. CDR3 coding DNA: TGTGCCAGCAGCTTAGCGGTGGCAGGGCACAAGAACACTGAAGCTTTCTTT.

V and J are TRBV7-8 and TRBJ2-2; tentatively, D is TRBD1 (5 bases). Between the trimmed V and J ends, which lost 6 bases and 6 bases, there was a span of 14 bases. The CDR3 totals 14 residues. CDR1 SGHVS and CDR2 FQNEAQ come from the germline V gene. CDR3 loop: CASRIRVLAGELFF. CDR3 coding DNA: TGTGCCAGCAGAATCAGGGTTTTGGCCGGGGAGCTGTTTTTT.

The chain employs TRBV19 and TRBJ1-1; 8 bases fit TRBD1. Germline CDR1 is LNHDA and CDR2 is SQIVND (reference sequence). Trimming removed 1 base from V and 3 bases from J; junction bases left unmatched: 10. This CDR3 contains 17 residues. For the CDR3, the DNA is TGTGCCAGTAGTATAGTTCTTTTGGGGACAGGCGACACTGAAGCTTTCTTT. Its translation: CASSIVLLGTGDTEAFF.

The rearrangement links TRBV5-5 to TRBJ2-7; a weak D match, TRBD1 (6 bases). The CDR3 runs 13 residues. The germline CDR1 and CDR2 sequences are SGHKS and YYEKEE (reference sequence). Trimming shortened V by 0 bases and J by 6 bases, and 10 bases separated the two germline ends. The DNA of the CDR3 is TGTGCCAGCAGCTTGGTCAGGGGTACCGAGCAGTACTTC. Translation: CASSLVRGTEQYF. Full variable domain (remainder filled in from reference TRBV5-5 and TRBJ2-7): DAGVTQSPTHLIKTRGQQVTLRCSPISGHKSVSWYQQVLGQGPQFIFQYYEKEERGRGNFPDRFSARQFPNYSSELNVNALLLGDSALYLCASSLVRGTEQYFGPGTRLTVT.

This chain connects TRBV19 to TRBJ1-2; 9 positions match TRBD1. The V gene end was trimmed by 6 bases and the J gene end by 4 bases; junction bases not matched to a gene: 6. Germline loops: CDR1 LNHDA, CDR2 SQIVND (reference sequence). CDR3 size: 14 residues. The CDR3 reads CASSEQGAGYGYTF. The CDR3 region has the DNA TGTGCCAGTAGCGAACAGGGGGCCGGCTATGGCTACACCTTC. Full variable domain (rest looked up from reference TRBV19 and TRBJ1-2): DGGITQSPKYLFRKEGQNVTLSCEQNLNHDAMYWYRQDPGQGLRLIYYSQIVNDFQKGDIAEGYSVSREKKESFPLTVTSAQKNPTAFYLCASSEQGAGYGYTFGSGTRLTVV.

The V and J genes are TRBV11-2 and TRBJ2-5; no reliable D call. CDR1 is SGHAT, CDR2 FQNNGV, per germline. Trimming pared 5 bases from V and 7 bases from J, leaving 14 bases between. The CDR3 is 13 amino acids. CDR3: CASSQSQRGTQYF. CDR3 nucleotides: TGTGCCAGCAGCCAGAGCCAGCGTGGGACCCAGTACTTC.

DNA of the CDR3: TGTGCCAGCAGTTTAGGAGTGACCGGGGAGCTGTTTTTT. Its protein product is CASSLGVTGELFF. This chain connects TRBV28 to TRBJ2-2; D gene unclear. Germline CDR1 is MDHEN and CDR2 is SYDVKM. CDR3 length: 13 residues. V shed 2 bases and J shed 5 bases, with 6 bases lying between them.

This chain links TRBV10-3 with TRBJ2-3; TRBD2 agrees at 7 bases. Germline V gene sequence: CDR1 ENHRY, CDR2 SYGVKD. This CDR3 region has 15 residues. V was clipped by 6 bases and J by 3 bases; unmatched bases: 9. The CDR3 sequence is CAIRELGRGTDTQYF. The DNA of the CDR3 is TGTGCCATCAGGGAATTGGGGAGGGGTACAGATACGCAGTATTTT.

The rearrangement joins TRBV6-4 to TRBJ2-4, with D maybe TRBD2 (5 bases). The CDR3 totals 17 residues. The V end lost 7 bases, the J end lost 0 bases, and 19 bases lay between the germline ends. Looked up from germline, CDR1 is MRHNA and CDR2 is SNTAGT. The CDR3 region has the DNA TGTGCCAGCACAGACTTACGGGAACCGGTAGCCAAAAACATTCAGTACTTC. Translating it yields CASTDLREPVAKNIQYF.

CDR3 sequence (DNA): TGTGCCAGCAGCTACAGGGACAGGGGAACCTACGAGCAGTACTTC. It is translated as CASSYRDRGTYEQYF. V usage is TRBV6-5 and J usage is TRBJ2-7; 10 bases align to TRBD1. Germline trimming cut 6 bases from V and 2 bases from J; bases unmatched to any gene: 7. This CDR3 is built from 15 residues. CDR1 is MNHEY and CDR2 is SVGAGI in the germline V gene.

This clone occurred once. The V call is TRBV5-1, the J call TRBJ1-3; weak D call: TRBD1 (6 bases). Germline V lookup: CDR1 SGHRS, CDR2 YFSETQ. V lost 4 bases and J lost 4, with 15 bases in between. The CDR3 spans 15 residues. The CDR3 loop reads CASSRGGVAGNTIYF. For the CDR3, the DNA is TGCGCCAGCAGCCGAGGGGGGGTTGCGGGAAACACCATATATTTT.

Here the CDR3 reads CSAPPGHGYTF. As DNA, the CDR3 is TGCAGTGCCCCACCAGGCCATGGCTACACCTTC. The chain carries TRBV20-1 and TRBJ1-2; D unclear. The V and J ends lost 6 bases and 6 bases respectively, with 11 bases between them. CDR1 DFQATT and CDR2 SNEGSKA come from the germline V gene (reference sequence). CDR3 length: 11 residues.

Note on this clone: This sample includes further DNA sequences coding for the same CDR3. V and J are TRBV11-2 and TRBJ2-7; TRBD1 aligns across 10 bases. V shed 5 bases, J shed 2 bases, and the junction held 3 bases outside the gene matches. This CDR3 spans 14 amino acids. Germline assignment: CDR1 SGHAT and CDR2 FQNNGV. The CDR3 loop is CASSLTGGPYEQYF. CDR3 nucleotides: TGTGCCAGCAGCCTGACAGGGGGCCCCTACGAGCAGTACTTC.

CDR3 loop: CASSRGQNTEAFF. Here the CDR3 DNA reads TGTGCCAGCAGCCGGGGACAGAACACTGAAGCTTTCTTT. The V call is TRBV7-6, the J call TRBJ1-1; possibly TRBD1 for D (6 bases). CDR1 and CDR2 (germline): SGHVS, FNYEAQ. V was shortened by 5 bases and J by 1 base, with 8 bases between the two germline ends. This CDR3 is 13 amino acids long.

This clone was detected once. This rearrangement joins TRBV19 to TRBJ2-1, with D hard to call. The V gene lost 0 bases and the J gene lost 4 bases, with 10 bases spanning the gap. The CDR3 totals 15 residues. CDR1 is LNHDA, CDR2 SQIVND, per germline (reference sequence). The CDR3 is CASSIDFPSYNEQFF. Written as DNA, the CDR3 is TGTGCCAGTAGTATAGATTTTCCGTCGTACAATGAGCAGTTCTTC.

The chain joins TRBV6-6 to TRBJ2-2, with D possibly matching TRBD1 (5 bases). CDR1 MNHNY and CDR2 SVGAGI come from the germline V gene (reference sequence). Trimming took 5 bases from V and 3 from J, leaving 10 bases between them. This CDR3 is built from 14 residues. The CDR3 loop is CASSRTGDTGELFF. CDR3 DNA sequence: TGTGCCAGCAGTAGAACAGGAGACACCGGGGAGCTGTTTTTT.

The chain is built from TRBV28 and TRBJ2-3; 8 bases are shared with TRBD2. The V gene's germline CDR1 is MDHEN and CDR2 SYDVKM. J lost 1 base, V lost 5 bases, and 8 bases had no gene match. The CDR3 runs 16 residues. CDR3 region: CASSPGGGRGTDTQYF. CDR3 in DNA: TGTGCCAGCAGTCCCGGGGGGGGCAGGGGCACAGATACGCAGTATTTT.

This chain uses TRBV6-5 with TRBJ2-1; no firm D call. The germline V gene has CDR1 MNHEY and CDR2 SVGAGI. The CDR3 has 14 amino acids. The V end was cut by 2 bases, the J end by 5 bases, with 10 bases between. CDR3 coding DNA: TGTGCCAGCAGTTACCCTCTAATTCACAATGAGCAGTTCTTC. Translation gives CASSYPLIHNEQFF.

The chain combines TRBV7-9 with TRBJ1-5; TRBD1 is a possible D gene (6 bases). This CDR3 contains 14 residues. From germline, CDR1 is SEHNR and CDR2 FQNEAQ (reference sequence). The V end was cut by 5 bases, the J end by 1 base, with 9 bases between. This CDR3 is CASSQTGSNQPQHF. The DNA for the CDR3 is TGTGCCAGCAGCCAAACAGGGAGCAATCAGCCCCAGCATTTT.

The rearrangement joins TRBV6-6 to TRBJ1-5; 7 bases line up with TRBD1. The J segment lost 4 bases and the V segment lost 4 bases, leaving 4 bases of the junction unmatched. The CDR3 consists of 14 residues. Per germline, CDR1 MNHNY and CDR2 SVGAGI (reference sequence). CDR3 sequence (DNA): TGTGCCAGCAGTTTTGTGGACAGGAATCAGCCCCAGCATTTT. Protein product: CASSFVDRNQPQHF.

Only a few counts were recorded for this clone. The V and J genes are TRBV5-1 and TRBJ2-7; TRBD1 matches 10 bases. Germline V gives CDR1 SGHRS, CDR2 YFSETQ. The junction had 6 bases not matched to a gene; V was cut back by 0 bases and J by 3 bases. The CDR3 loop spans 16 amino acids. The CDR3 sequence: CASSLGTGQGVYEQYF. For the CDR3, the DNA is TGCGCCAGCAGCTTGGGGACCGGACAGGGGGTCTACGAGCAGTACTTC.